This is a list of T cell receptor beta chains from one sample in a study of T cell changes during pregnancy in multiple sclerosis. Using immunoSEQ multiplex PCR, the repertoire was profiled, and TCRdb retains in-frame clones only, with some absent. The data show over 70,000 clones, 90% to 95% seen once. This material consisted of peripheral blood, taken in the third trimester of pregnancy. The receptors were gathered from a female donor with multiple sclerosis, enrolled in a pregnancy study. CDR3s include the opening cysteine and the closing phenylalanine or tryptophan. Each record gives: J gene, D gene, clone size, V gene, CDR3 protein, CDR3 DNA. D genes are given only for firm matches. Clone size is not always given. Where it is, it says once, few, many or a class for expanded clones.

TRBJ2-1 | TRBD2 | once | TRBV27 | CASSFYGLAGENNEQFF | TGTGCCAGCAGTTTTTATGGGCTAGCGGGGGAAAACAATGAGCAGTTCTTC
TRBJ2-3 | TRBD2 | - | TRBV5-4 | CASSLGLADTDTQYF | TGTGCCAGCAGCTTGGGACTAGCGGACACAGATACGCAGTATTTT
TRBJ2-3 | - | once | TRBV28 | CATGTDTQYF | TGTGCCACCGGTACAGATACGCAGTATTTT
TRBJ1-5 | - | - | TRBV7-8 | CASSLSQAGNQPQHF | TGTGCCAGCAGCTTATCGCAGGCCGGCAATCAGCCCCAGCATTTT
TRBJ1-5 | - | - | TRBV7-2 | CASSLYTVNQPQHF | TGTGCCAGCAGCTTATACACAGTTAATCAGCCCCAGCATTTT
TRBJ1-1 | TRBD1 | few | TRBV6-1 | CASTTGVGTEAFF | TGTGCCAGCACTACAGGGGTGGGCACTGAAGCTTTCTTT
TRBJ2-5 | TRBD2 | - | TRBV9 | CASSVGTSGRAVETQYF | TGTGCCAGCAGCGTAGGGACTAGCGGGAGGGCCGTGGAGACCCAGTACTTC
TRBJ1-5 | TRBD1 | - | TRBV25-1 | CASSGQGAQPQHF | TGTGCCAGCAGTGGACAGGGGGCCCAGCCCCAGCATTTT
TRBJ2-7 | TRBD1 | - | TRBV10-3 | CAISESSPDRGRYEQYF | TGTGCCATCAGTGAGTCTTCCCCGGACAGGGGACGTTACGAGCAGTACTTC
TRBJ2-6 | TRBD1 | - | TRBV4-3 | CASSQATGAGANVLTF | TGCGCCAGCAGCCAAGCCACAGGGGCTGGGGCCAACGTCCTGACTTTC
TRBJ2-3 | - | - | TRBV6-5 | CASSYSAGQLTDTQYF | TGTGCCAGCAGTTACTCGGCGGGCCAACTCACAGATACGCAGTATTTT
TRBJ2-5 | - | - | TRBV5-1 | CASRAGAVETQYF | TGCGCCAGCAGGGCAGGGGCAGTAGAGACCCAGTACTTC
TRBJ1-5 | TRBD1 | - | TRBV19 | CASSIGRGQGNQPQHF | TGTGCCAGTAGTATCGGCAGGGGGCAGGGCAATCAGCCCCAGCATTTT
TRBJ1-1 | - | - | TRBV7-9 | CASSIDRRNTEAFF | TGTGCCAGCAGCATAGACAGGAGGAACACTGAAGCTTTCTTT
TRBJ2-2 | - | - | TRBV6-5 | CASSSLGGGNGELFF | TGTGCCAGCAGTTCCTTGGGAGGGGGGAACGGGGAGCTGTTTTTT
TRBJ2-7 | TRBD2 | - | TRBV15 | CATSRLPGGSTYEQYF | TGTGCCACCAGCAGACTCCCGGGGGGGTCGACCTACGAGCAGTACTTC
TRBJ2-5 | TRBD2 | - | TRBV29-1 | CSAIPTGGGETQYF | TGCAGCGCTATACCGACGGGGGGAGGAGAGACCCAGTACTTC
TRBJ1-2 | - | once | TRBV6-6 | CASSYLTGVPYGYTF | TGTGCCAGCAGTTACCTGACAGGAGTCCCCTATGGCTACACCTTC
TRBJ2-3 | - | once | TRBV2 | CASGRGTDTQYF | TGTGCCAGCGGTCGAGGCACAGATACGCAGTATTTT
TRBJ1-1 | - | - | TRBV20-1 | CSADGGFEAFF | TGCAGTGCTGACGGGGGGTTTGAAGCTTTCTTT
TRBJ2-7 | - | - | TRBV19 | CASRPTSSPSYEQYF | TGTGCCAGTAGACCCACTAGCTCCCCCTCCTACGAGCAGTACTTC
TRBJ2-3 | TRBD2 | - | TRBV13 | CASSWTSGRARVADTQYF | TGTGCCAGCAGCTGGACTAGCGGGAGGGCCAGGGTGGCGGATACGCAGTATTTT
TRBJ2-7 | TRBD2 | once | TRBV10-3 | CAIRGREGQYEQYF | TGTGCCATCAGAGGGCGGGAGGGCCAGTACGAGCAGTACTTC
TRBJ2-3 | TRBD2 | - | TRBV27 | CASSRRTSGTDTQYF | TGTGCCAGCAGTAGGCGGACTAGCGGGACAGATACGCAGTATTTT
TRBJ2-1 | - | - | TRBV29-1 | CSVRTARSYNEQFF | TGCAGCGTGCGGACAGCCCGCTCCTACAATGAGCAGTTCTTC
TRBJ1-5 | - | - | TRBV10-3 | CAISARDDQPQHF | TGTGCCATCAGTGCCAGGGATGATCAGCCCCAGCATTTT
TRBJ2-7 | - | - | TRBV19 | CASSGQQRGREQYF | TGTGCCAGTAGTGGACAGCAACGGGGCCGCGAGCAGTACTTC
TRBJ2-6 | - | - | TRBV7-2 | CASSQDSSGANVLTF | TGTGCCAGCAGCCAGGACAGCTCTGGGGCCAACGTCCTGACTTTC
TRBJ2-7 | TRBD2 | - | TRBV6-1 | CASSETAGGPYEQYF | TGTGCCAGCAGTGAAACGGCGGGAGGGCCCTACGAGCAGTACTTC
TRBJ2-2 | - | - | TRBV7-2 | CASTLGVGELFF | TGTGCCAGCACCCTAGGCGTGGGGGAGCTGTTTTTT
TRBJ2-1 | - | - | TRBV7-2 | CASSLGPPAAEQFF | TGTGCCAGCAGCTTAGGACCCCCAGCGGCCGAGCAGTTCTTC
TRBJ1-1 | - | - | TRBV5-1 | CASSLDIDTEAFF | TGCGCCAGCAGCTTGGATATAGACACTGAAGCTTTCTTT
TRBJ2-5 | TRBD2 | - | TRBV9 | CASSVGASGDQETQYF | TGTGCCAGCAGCGTAGGGGCTAGCGGGGACCAAGAGACCCAGTACTTC
TRBJ1-2 | - | once | TRBV5-4 | CASSLEPLYGYTF | TGTGCCAGCAGCTTGGAGCCGCTCTATGGCTACACCTTC
TRBJ2-1 | - | - | TRBV28 | CASSLPLSVDEQFF | TGTGCCAGCAGTCTCCCACTTAGCGTAGATGAGCAGTTCTTC
TRBJ2-3 | - | - | TRBV19 | CASSEGGDTQYF | TGTGCCAGTAGTGAGGGGGGGGATACGCAGTATTTT
TRBJ2-3 | TRBD2 | - | TRBV4-1 | CASSPLTSGSLKDTQYF | TGCGCCAGCAGCCCCTTGACTAGCGGGAGCTTGAAAGATACGCAGTATTTT
TRBJ2-2 | - | - | TRBV18 | CASSTTNTGELFF | TGTGCCAGCTCAACTACGAACACCGGGGAGCTGTTTTTT
TRBJ1-2 | - | - | TRBV18 | CASSPLDRSDYGYTF | TGTGCCAGCTCACCACTAGACAGGTCGGACTATGGCTACACCTTC
TRBJ2-6 | TRBD2 | - | TRBV9 | CASSVLTGTSGSGANVLTF | TGTGCCAGCAGCGTTCTCACCGGGACTAGCGGCTCTGGGGCCAACGTCCTGACTTTC
TRBJ2-7 | TRBD1 | - | TRBV13 | CASSPAGTGFSYEQYF | TGTGCCAGCAGTCCCGCCGGGACAGGGTTCTCCTACGAGCAGTACTTC
TRBJ2-3 | - | once | TRBV27 | CASSLLLSTDTQYF | TGTGCCAGCTCTTTACTCCTAAGCACAGATACGCAGTATTTT
TRBJ1-2 | TRBD1 | - | TRBV19 | CASSRDRGRSYGYTF | TGTGCCAGTAGTAGGGACAGGGGGCGCAGCTATGGCTACACCTTC
TRBJ2-7 | - | - | TRBV7-9 | CASSQQQGHALF | TGTGCCAGCAGCCAACAGCAGGGACACGCCTTATTC
TRBJ2-3 | - | - | TRBV2 | CASTVGGRALDTQYF | TGTGCCAGCACGGTAGGGGGGAGGGCCCTAGATACGCAGTATTTT
TRBJ2-1 | TRBD2 | - | TRBV4-3 | CASSQTSGSIGEQFF | TGCGCCAGCAGCCAAACTAGCGGGAGCATAGGTGAGCAGTTCTTC
TRBJ2-3 | TRBD2 | - | TRBV27 | CASSHTSASTDTQYF | TGTGCCAGCAGCCATACTAGCGCCAGCACAGATACGCAGTATTTT
TRBJ1-1 | - | - | TRBV18 | CASSPAASGGTEAFF | TGTGCCAGCTCACCAGCGGCCTCGGGAGGCACTGAAGCTTTCTTT
TRBJ1-5 | - | - | TRBV7-9 | CASRAPGVNQPQHF | TGTGCCAGCAGGGCTCCGGGGGTAAATCAGCCCCAGCATTTT
TRBJ2-5 | - | - | TRBV5-6 | CASSLAGVEETQYF | TGTGCCAGCAGCTTGGCAGGGGTGGAAGAGACCCAGTACTTC